The entry below describes one TCR beta chain. This entry belongs to a study of blood T cell repertoires in COVID-19. About the research overall: PBMCs, B-cell-depleted T cells, or T cells provided the cDNA or gDNA that made up the material.

Original data processing: Amplification of reference gene primers provided the estimated nucleated cell counts. The assay was immunoSEQ multiplex PCR, and TCRdb's table has in-frame clones only and misses some. That table supplies the V and J calls and clone size; D and trimming were determined from the DNA. Counted here are about 210,000 clones, 85% to 90% occurring once; the ten biggest clones make up 1.4% to 1.5%. The CDR3 loop spans 14 amino acids. Germline trimming cut 6 bases from V and 0 bases from J; bases unmatched to any gene: 2. CDR1 LNHDA and CDR2 SQIVND come from the germline V gene (reference sequence).

The J gene is TRBJ2-4, the V gene TRBV19; 7 nucleotides agree with TRBD1. Material: peripheral blood. The TCR comes from a man younger than 35 with active or convalescent COVID-19. CDR3 sequence reads: CASSGTEAKNIQYF. The DNA for the CDR3 is TGTGCCAGTAGCGGGACAGAAGCCAAAAACATTCAGTACTTC.